This passage covers 8 T cell receptor beta chains from one sample sequenced in a study of T cells in Graves' hyperthyroidism and ophthalmopathy. RNA transcripts yielded amplified TCR beta CDR3 regions. The study used the HTBI primer set for a first-round RT-PCR of the TCR CDR3. TCRdb re-called the multiplex PCR reads through MiXCR, storing one row per CDR3 protein. The sample carries roughly 720,000 distinct CDR3 sequences, 17% recorded once. The sample consisted of blood. These receptors came from a man aged 45-65 years with Graves' hyperthyroidism.

This clonotype was detected ten times or more. The chain links TRBV2 to TRBJ1-5; D unclear. The germline V gene encodes CDR1 SNHLY and CDR2 FYNNEI. This CDR3 spans 15 amino acids. V was shortened by 1 base and J by 2 bases, with 9 bases between the two germline ends. The CDR3 coding sequence is TGTGCCAGCAGTGAAGACCCACAAGGCAATCAGCCCCAGCATTTT. Encoded protein: CASSEDPQGNQPQHF.

The chain uses TRBV6-1 and TRBJ2-7; D may correspond to TRBD1 or TRBD2 (5 bases each). The CDR3 has 15 amino acids. Germline V gene data show CDR1 as MNHNS and CDR2 as SASEGT. V was trimmed by 5 bases and J by 4 bases, leaving 18 bases between them. CDR3 protein: CASSPAGAGTYEQYF. CDR3 nucleotides: TGTGCCAGCAGTCCCGCCGGGGCAGGGACGTACGAGCAGTACTTC.

The chain is built from TRBV18 and TRBJ2-1, with TRBD2 identical over 7 bases. CDR3 size: 17 residues. Trimming at V came to 3 bases and at J to 2 bases, leaving 10 bases not matched to a gene. Germline CDR1 is KGHSH and CDR2 is LQKENI. CDR3 sequence (DNA): TGTGCCAGCTCACCCTCGAGTGCGGGAGACACCTACAATGAGCAGTTCTTC. Encoded protein: CASSPSSAGDTYNEQFF.

This chain connects TRBV20-1 to TRBJ2-3, with D possibly matching TRBD2 (6 bases). From germline, CDR1 is DFQATT and CDR2 SNEGSKA (reference sequence). Trimming removed 6 bases from V and 4 bases from J, with 20 bases in between. The length of the CDR3 is 15 residues. The DNA of the CDR3 is TGCAGTGCCGAGATACTCGCGGGGAGCGCAGATACGCAGTATTTT. Amino acids: CSAEILAGSADTQYF.

This clonotype has just a few counts. The CDR3 ends on some other residue instead of the conserved phenylalanine or tryptophan, so this is likely a read error. V usage is TRBV20-1 and J usage is TRBJ2-3; 9 bases fit TRBD1. CDR1 is DFQATT, CDR2 SNEGSKA, per germline (reference sequence). The CDR3 totals 14 residues. As DNA, the CDR3 is TGCAGAGCCAGGACAGGGGACGGCACAGATACGCAGTATCTT. The encoded protein is CRARTGDGTDTQYL.

This clonotype was counted many times. This sequence joins TRBV20-1 and TRBJ2-7; weak D call: TRBD2 (5 bases). Trimming removed 3 bases from V and 0 bases from J, with 12 bases in between. Germline-derived CDR1 and CDR2 are DFQATT and SNEGSKA (reference sequence). The CDR3 runs to 14 residues. CDR3 region: CSARVLDSSYEQYF. Here the CDR3 DNA reads TGCAGTGCTAGGGTACTAGATAGCTCCTACGAGCAGTACTTC.

This clonotype was seen ten or more times. One end of the junction does not line up with germline, which may come from a read error. The chain recombines TRBV5-1 with TRBJ1-3; D gene uncertain. Germline lookup yields CDR1 SGHRS and CDR2 YFSETQ. This CDR3 has 12 amino acids. CDR3 loop: CASSLFGDTIYF. CDR3 DNA: TGCGCCAGCAGCTTGTTTGGAGACACCATATATTTT. The full variable domain, its missing parts supplied by reference TRBV5-1 and TRBJ1-3, is KAGVTQTPRYLIKTRGQQVTLSCSPISGHRSVSWYQQTPGQGLQFLFEYFSETQRNKGNFPGRFSGRQFSNSRSEMNVSTLELGDSALYLCASSLFGDTIYFGEGSWLTVV.

The table lists this clonotype with a few counts. V gene TRBV19 combines with J gene TRBJ1-1; 10 bases are shared with TRBD1. Germline assignment: CDR1 LNHDA and CDR2 SQIVND (reference sequence). This CDR3 has 16 residues. V shed 5 bases, J shed 1 base, and the junction held 7 bases outside the gene matches. The CDR3 here is CASSGGQGSPNTEAFF. The DNA of the CDR3 is TGTGCCAGTAGTGGGGGACAGGGGTCGCCGAACACTGAAGCTTTCTTT.